What follows are 4 T cell receptor beta chains derived from one specimen sequenced in a study of CD8+CD57+ T cells in acquired aplastic anemia. Both TCR beta VDJ combination and CDR3 sequence profiling were carried out. Genomic DNA was the template for this profiling. MiXCR, applied by TCRdb to the reads, yields one record per CDR3 protein. The data show under 500,000 distinct CDR3 sequences, with over 25% seen just once and 0.8% to 0.85% held by the top ten. It was patients with CD8+CD57+ cell expansion by flow cytometry who were chosen for sequencing. The sample comprised sorted CD4+, CD8+, or CD8+CD57+ T cells (not recorded which) from PBMCs. These receptors originate from a human donor with aplastic anemia.

The chain couples TRBV20-1 to TRBJ2-7, with D possibly being TRBD1 (5 bases). This CDR3 contains 14 residues. V was trimmed by 0 bases and J by 2 bases, leaving 11 bases between them. CDR1 is DFQATT, CDR2 SNEGSKA, per germline (reference sequence). The CDR3 nucleotides are TGCAGTGCTAGAGATTGCGGCAGGGCCTACGAGCAGTACTTC. It specifies CSARDCGRAYEQYF.

This clonotype showed up many times. The DNA of the CDR3 is TGTGCCAGCAGCCAGGAGCTAGCGGGCTACACCTTC. This gives the protein CASSQELAGYTF. The chain combines TRBV3-1 with TRBJ1-2; no clear D. Germline assignment: CDR1 LGHDT and CDR2 YNNKEL (reference sequence). V lost 3 bases, J lost 8 bases, and 10 bases lay in between. CDR3 length: 12 amino acids.

As for this clonotype: A clone one base away is much larger, so this may be a read error. The chain combines TRBV2 with TRBJ2-3, with D tentatively TRBD2 (6 bases). This CDR3 contains 14 residues. Germline loops: CDR1 SNHLY, CDR2 FYNNEI. The CDR3 DNA follows: TGTGCCAGCAGCGTGGGACTGAGCATAGATACGCAGTATTTT. Amino acids: CASSVGLSIDTQYF.

The CDR3 sequence: CASSRHGPSGNTIYF. The CDR3 nucleotides read TGTGCCAGCAGCCGACACGGCCCCTCTGGAAACACCATATATTTT. J is TRBJ1-3 and V is TRBV19, with unresolved D. The germline V and J ends were trimmed by 9 bases and 0 bases, with 15 bases remaining between them. CDR1 LNHDA and CDR2 SQIVND come from the germline V gene (reference sequence). This CDR3 region has 15 residues.